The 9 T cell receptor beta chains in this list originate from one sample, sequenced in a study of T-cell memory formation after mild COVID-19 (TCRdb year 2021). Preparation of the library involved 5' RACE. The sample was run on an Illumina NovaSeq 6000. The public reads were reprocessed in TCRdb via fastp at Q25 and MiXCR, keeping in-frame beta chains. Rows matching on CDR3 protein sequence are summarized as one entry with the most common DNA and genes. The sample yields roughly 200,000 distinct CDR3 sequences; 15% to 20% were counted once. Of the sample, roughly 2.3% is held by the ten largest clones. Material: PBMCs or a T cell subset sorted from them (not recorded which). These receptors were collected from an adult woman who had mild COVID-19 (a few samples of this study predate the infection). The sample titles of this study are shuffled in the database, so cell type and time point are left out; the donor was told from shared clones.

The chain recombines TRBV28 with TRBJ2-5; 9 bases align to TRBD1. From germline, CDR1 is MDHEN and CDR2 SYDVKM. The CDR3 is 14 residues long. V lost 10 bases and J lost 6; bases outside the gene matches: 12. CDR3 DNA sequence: TGTGCCACCGGCGGACAGGGGTCCCTGAAGACCCAGTACTTC. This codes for CATGGQGSLKTQYF.

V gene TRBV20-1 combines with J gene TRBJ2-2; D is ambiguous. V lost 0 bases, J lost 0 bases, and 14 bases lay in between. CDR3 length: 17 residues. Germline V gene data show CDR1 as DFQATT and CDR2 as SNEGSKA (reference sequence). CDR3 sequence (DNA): TGCAGTGCTAGAGATATCAGTCTCCCGTCGAACACCGGGGAGCTGTTTTTT. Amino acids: CSARDISLPSNTGELFF.

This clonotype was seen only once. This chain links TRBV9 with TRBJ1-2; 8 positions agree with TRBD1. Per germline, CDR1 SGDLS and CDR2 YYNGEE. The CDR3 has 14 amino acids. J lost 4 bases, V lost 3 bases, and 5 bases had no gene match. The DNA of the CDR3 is TGTGCCAGCAGCGGCAGGGGGCTTGGCTATGGCTACACCTTC. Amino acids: CASSGRGLGYGYTF.

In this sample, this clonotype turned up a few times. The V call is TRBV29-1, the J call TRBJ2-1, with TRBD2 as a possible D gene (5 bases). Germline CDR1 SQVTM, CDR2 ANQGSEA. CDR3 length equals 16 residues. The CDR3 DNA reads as TGCAGTGCCCAAGGGCTAGGCAGACGTTCGGGGAATGAGCAGTTCTTC. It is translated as CSAQGLGRRSGNEQFF.

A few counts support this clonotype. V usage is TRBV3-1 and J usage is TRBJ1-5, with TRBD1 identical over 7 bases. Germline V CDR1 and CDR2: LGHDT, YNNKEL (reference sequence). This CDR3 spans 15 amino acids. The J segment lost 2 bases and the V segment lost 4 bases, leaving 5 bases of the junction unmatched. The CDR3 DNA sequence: TGTGCCAGCAGCCTGAGGGGGCAGGGCAATCAGCCCCAGCATTTT. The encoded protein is CASSLRGQGNQPQHF.

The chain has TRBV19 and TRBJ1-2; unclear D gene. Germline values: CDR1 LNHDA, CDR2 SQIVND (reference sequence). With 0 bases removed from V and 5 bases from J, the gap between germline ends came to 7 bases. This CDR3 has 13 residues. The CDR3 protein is CASSIDGQYGYTF. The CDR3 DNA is TGTGCCAGTAGTATAGATGGGCAATATGGCTACACCTTC.

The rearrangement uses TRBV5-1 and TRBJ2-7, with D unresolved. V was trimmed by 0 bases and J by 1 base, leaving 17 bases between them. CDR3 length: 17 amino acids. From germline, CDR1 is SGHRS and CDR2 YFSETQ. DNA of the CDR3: TGCGCCAGCAGCTTGGTAACCCAACACCAATTTTCCTACGAGCAGTACTTC. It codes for CASSLVTQHQFSYEQYF.

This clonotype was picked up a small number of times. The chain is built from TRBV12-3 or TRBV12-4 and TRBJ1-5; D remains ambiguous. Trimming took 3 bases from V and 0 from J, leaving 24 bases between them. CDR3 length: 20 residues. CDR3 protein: CASSLATISRVVDSNQPQHF. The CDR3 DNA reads TGTGCCAGCAGTTTGGCCACCATTTCTCGGGTGGTTGATAGCAATCAGCCCCAGCATTTT.

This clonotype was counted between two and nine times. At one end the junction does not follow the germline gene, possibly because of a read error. Here the CDR3 DNA reads TGCAGCGTTGACAGGGACGGTCTCTTC. Translated: CSVDRDGLF. V usage is TRBV29-1 and J usage is TRBJ1-2, with a weak D call TRBD1 (5 bases). In germline, CDR1 is SQVTM, CDR2 ANQGSEA. There are 9 residues in the CDR3.